This TCR beta chain was identified in a study of chemoradiotherapy in HPV16-positive cancers (dated by TCRdb to the early 2020s). For the wider study: Candidate HPV-specific T-cell clones and common TCR motifs were defined through functional T-cell assays on cells from two HPV16-positive patients. The candidate HPV-specific TCRs and motifs were subsequently tracked in TCR repertoires obtained from approximately 86 patients with HPV-related cancers. The study set out to ask whether T-cell immunity against the HPV oncoproteins E6 and E7 changes over the course of chemoradiotherapy and whether that immunity affects survival. Study-level results and caveats: The functional definition of HPV-specific T cells was derived from only a couple of HPV16-positive patients, and the survival association was reported for HPV16-positive patients. Expansion of candidate HPV-specific clones and E7-related TCR motifs was observed in the tumor microenvironment during treatment, whereas no such expansion was observed for non-HPV-specific T cells. In HPV16-positive patients, expansion of HPV-responsive T cells during chemoradiotherapy was associated with improved recurrence-free survival.

Details on this clone: Its target antigen remains unknown. Base-call qualities are not available, and no considerably larger clone is one nucleotide away.

Repertoires were sampled multiple times during chemoradiotherapy, which allowed clonal expansion in the tumor microenvironment to be followed. The library was built by means of the immunoSEQ multiplex PCR assay. Imported from immuneACCESS, the table was reduced by TCRdb to in-frame sequences with V and J called. These copies leave out some clones; in studies compared against another copy, an unresolved V gene accounts for under half, and the cause of the remainder is not known. This sample has about 5,000 clones in its table, and approximately 93% of those were observed once. Roughly 4.5% of the sample belongs to the ten largest clones. Unmatched junction bases come to 2, with V trimmed by 6 bases and J by 4 bases. CDR1 and CDR2, looked up from the germline V gene (reference sequence), are DFQATT and SNEGSKA. The CDR3 starts with the cysteine, ends with the phenylalanine, and has 11 residues. Only the CDR3 portion is preserved as DNA: 33 bases, with reading frame beginning at the first base.

This material was obtained from a patient who underwent chemoradiotherapy. The clonotype originates from a human donor with HPV-associated anogenital cancer. This sequence uses TRBV20-1 and TRBJ1-1; the junction holds 7 bases that match TRBD1. The nucleotide sequence is given as TGCAGTGCGACAGGGATCACTGAAGCTTTCTTT. Its protein is CSATGITEAFF.